This T cell receptor beta chain was identified in a study of cytotoxic CD8 clonotypes in ibrutinib-treated CLL. At the level of the study: For this cohort, patients were some eleven relapsed/refractory and 15 treatment-naive, while roughly 17 were IGHV unmutated. Outcomes included 24 partial and 2 complete responses; after median roughly 70 months, 14 stayed remitted and around 12 progressed. Mean per-sample yields comprised 255,043 productive templates and 94,082 productive rearrangements.

Sequencing was performed with immunoSEQ multiplex PCR; in TCRdb, only in-frame clones are kept and a portion is missing. Of some 100,000 clones listed, more than 55% are singletons. Per germline, CDR1 MRHNA and CDR2 SNTAGT. V gave up 3 bases and J gave up 2 bases, with 7 bases separating them. The CDR3 extends over 13 amino acids. The source is a human donor with chronic lymphocytic leukemia. The material was PBMCs, obtained after 24 months of ibrutinib treatment. V gene TRBV6-4 combines with J gene TRBJ1-2; D remains unclear. The CDR3 spells CASSEGMNYGYTF. CDR3 nucleotide sequence: TGTGCCAGCAGTGAGGGGATGAACTATGGCTACACCTTC.